One sample yielded the 15 T cell receptor beta chains listed below, sequenced in a study of shared clonotypes between healthy human individuals (dated by TCRdb to 2018 to 2021). Receptor libraries were prepared by the immunoSEQ multiplex PCR assay. The source is immuneACCESS, and TCRdb retained only in-frame sequences with V and J called. Part of the clones is not carried over; for the studies checked, unresolved V genes explain less than half of this, and the remainder is unexplained. This sample holds about 2.4 million clones; 93% were observed only once. The biggest ten clones account for approximately 0.35% of the sample. The sequencing sample was made of naive CD4+ T cells from PBMCs. The cell subset or site label, as the study defines it: CD45RA+ positively selected. The receptors derive from a man between 18 and 29 years old in good health. Some clones in this sample may be carry-over from other donors' samples.

This rearrangement joins TRBV2 to TRBJ2-5; no firm D call. The V end was cut by 5 bases, the J end by 2 bases, with 9 bases between. CDR1 and CDR2 from the germline V gene are SNHLY and FYNNEI. This CDR3 has 13 amino acids. CDR3 coding DNA: TGTGCCAGCAGTACTCTACAGCAAGAGACCCAGTACTTC. This gives the protein CASSTLQQETQYF.

The chain couples TRBV2 to TRBJ2-1; no clear D. CDR3 length: 13 amino acids. V was trimmed by 2 bases and J by 9 bases, leaving 11 bases between them. Germline lookup yields CDR1 SNHLY and CDR2 FYNNEI. CDR3 nucleotides: TGTGCCAGCAGTGAATGGGAATATGGTGAGCAGTTCTTC. It is translated as CASSEWEYGEQFF.

The J gene is TRBJ2-1, the V gene TRBV4-1, with 12 positions matching TRBD2. Germline CDR1 MGHRA, CDR2 YSYEKL. The junction had 1 base not matched to a gene; V was cut back by 3 bases and J by 7 bases. CDR3 length: 14 residues. CDR3 region: CASSQTSGSNEQFF. As DNA, the CDR3 is TGCGCCAGCAGCCAGACTAGCGGGAGTAATGAGCAGTTCTTC.

This chain joins TRBV7-9 and TRBJ2-3, with 8 nucleotides matching TRBD2. There are 14 residues in the CDR3. V shed 1 base, J shed 6 bases, and the junction held 3 bases outside the gene matches. Per germline, CDR1 SEHNR and CDR2 FQNEAQ (reference sequence). The CDR3 loop is CASSLVSGIDTQYF. CDR3 in DNA: TGTGCCAGCAGCTTAGTTAGCGGGATTGATACGCAGTATTTT. The full variable domain, rest sourced from reference TRBV7-9 and TRBJ2-3, is DTGVSQNPRHKITKRGQNVTFRCDPISEHNRLYWYRQTLGQGPEFLTYFQNEAQLEKSRLLSDRFSAERPKGSFSTLEIQRTEQGDSAMYLCASSLVSGIDTQYFGPGTRLTVL.

Details on this clone: Other DNA sequences in the sample encode the same CDR3. The chain links TRBV18 to TRBJ2-3, with no clear D. Trimming left V 6 bases short and J 0 bases short, with 7 bases between. The CDR3 extends over 13 amino acids. Germline V CDR1 and CDR2: KGHSH, LQKENI. CDR3 sequence: CASSPTSTDTQYF. CDR3 sequence (DNA): TGTGCCAGCTCCCCTACTAGCACAGATACGCAGTATTTT.

CDR3 nucleotides: TGTGCCAGCTCACCGAATAGCGGGGCCTACAATGAGCAGTTCTTC. Its translation: CASSPNSGAYNEQFF. The V call is TRBV18, the J call TRBJ2-1; the match to TRBD2 covers 8 bases. The CDR3 contains 15 residues. J gave up 2 bases and V 3 bases, and 3 bases lay outside the gene matches. Germline CDR1 is KGHSH and CDR2 is LQKENI.

This chain connects TRBV2 to TRBJ2-5; D remains unclear. Germline V gene sequence: CDR1 SNHLY, CDR2 FYNNEI. The CDR3 runs 11 residues. V was pared by 7 bases and J by 2 bases, with 5 bases between. In DNA, the CDR3 is TGTGCCAGCAAAAGTCAAGAGACCCAGTACTTC. As protein: CASKSQETQYF.

V gene TRBV4-1 combines with J gene TRBJ1-2, with 8 nucleotides matching TRBD1. The V and J ends lost 3 bases and 3 bases, in that order; junction bases with no gene match: 3. The CDR3 is 14 amino acids. Per the germline V gene, CDR1 is MGHRA and CDR2 is YSYEKL. This chain's CDR3 is CASSHAGQDYGYTF. For the CDR3, the DNA is TGCGCCAGCAGCCACGCGGGACAGGACTATGGCTACACCTTC.

The CDR3 DNA reads as TGCGCCAGCGGGGGACAGGGGGCCATGAACACTGAAGCTTTCTTT. Translation: CASGGQGAMNTEAFF. This chain joins TRBV5-1 and TRBJ1-1, with TRBD1 matching 12 bases. Per the germline V gene, CDR1 is SGHRS and CDR2 is YFSETQ. The CDR3 has 15 amino acids. Unmatched junction bases numbered 4, after V lost 7 bases and J lost 0 bases.

The rearrangement joins TRBV9 to TRBJ1-2; D remains unclear. The V and J ends lost 3 bases and 2 bases respectively, with 11 bases between them. The CDR3 consists of 14 residues. CDR1 is SGDLS and CDR2 is YYNGEE in the germline V gene. This CDR3 is CASSGRAENYGYTF. CDR3 nucleotide sequence: TGTGCCAGCAGCGGGAGGGCGGAGAACTATGGCTACACCTTC.

The chain recombines TRBV5-1 with TRBJ2-2; D might be TRBD1 (6 bases). The CDR3 covers 15 residues. Germline V gene lookup returns CDR1 SGHRS and CDR2 YFSETQ. V lost 0 bases, J lost 5 bases, and 11 bases lay in between. CDR3 nucleotides: TGCGCCAGCAGCTTGGGTCCTAGGGGGACCGGGGAGCTGTTTTTT. Translated: CASSLGPRGTGELFF.

For the CDR3, the DNA is TGTGCCAGCAGGAGGGCCCTCGGAGAGACCCAGTACTTC. Its protein product is CASRRALGETQYF. This sequence joins TRBV7-9 and TRBJ2-5; maybe TRBD2 (5 bases). V was shortened by 6 bases and J by 4 bases, with 12 bases between the two germline ends. CDR3 size: 13 residues. Germline loops: CDR1 SEHNR, CDR2 FQNEAQ (reference sequence).

This chain links TRBV18 with TRBJ1-2; 7 bases are shared with TRBD1. CDR1 is KGHSH and CDR2 is LQKENI in the germline V gene. Germline trimming cut 5 bases from V and 6 bases from J; bases unmatched to any gene: 18. The CDR3 totals 17 residues. The CDR3 loop is CASSLSREGAYENGYTF. In DNA, the CDR3 is TGTGCCAGCTCATTGTCCCGTGAGGGGGCCTATGAGAATGGCTACACCTTC. The variable domain in full, with the rest retrieved from reference TRBV18 and TRBJ1-2, is NAGVMQNPRHLVRRRGQEARLRCSPMKGHSHVYWYRQLPEEGLKFMVYLQKENIIDESGMPKERFSAEFPKEGPSILRIQQVVRGDSAAYFCASSLSREGAYENGYTFGSGTRLTVV.

The V and J genes are TRBV6-1 and TRBJ2-5; 8 bases map to TRBD2. Trimming cost V 0 bases and J 4 bases; bases outside gene matches: 19. The germline gives CDR1 MNHNS, CDR2 SASEGT. CDR3 length equals 20 residues. The DNA of the CDR3 is TGTGCCAGCAGTGAAGCGCTTCTGTCGGGGGGGGACTTTCGAGGAGAGACCCAGTACTTC. Amino acids: CASSEALLSGGDFRGETQYF.

This chain links TRBV6-1 with TRBJ1-4; 9 bases are a match to TRBD1. The CDR3 covers 14 residues. With 6 bases clipped from V and 6 bases from J, the junction kept 5 bases outside the gene matches. The germline V gene encodes CDR1 MNHNS and CDR2 SASEGT. The CDR3 reads CASSWTGVYEKLFF. The DNA for the CDR3 is TGTGCCAGCAGCTGGACAGGGGTTTATGAAAAACTGTTTTTT.